What follows are 14 T cell receptor beta chains derived from one specimen sequenced in a study of siplizumab effects on memory and regulatory T cells. The table came from immunoSEQ multiplex PCR; TCRdb's copy has only in-frame clones and leaves some out. The table includes approximately 50,000 clones, over 90% detected once. The sample comprised CD8+ T cells sorted from blood. The receptors were sampled from a human donor in good health.

This clone was recorded only once. The chain links TRBV7-8 to TRBJ2-7, with D possibly TRBD2 on 6 matching bases. Trimming left V 6 bases short and J 3 bases short, with 12 bases between. CDR1 is SGHVS, CDR2 FQNEAQ, per germline. The CDR3 loop spans 13 amino acids. The CDR3 reads CASSIGRYYEQYF. The CDR3 DNA follows: TGTGCCAGCAGTATCGGGAGATACTACGAGCAGTACTTC.

This chain uses TRBV27 with TRBJ2-1, with 7 bases aligning to TRBD1. Germline V CDR1 and CDR2: MNHEY, SMNVEV (reference sequence). This CDR3 contains 14 residues. V trimming: 0 bases; J trimming: 8 bases; junction bases outside the gene matches: 4. The CDR3 loop is CASSLSPTGDEQFF. Here the CDR3 DNA reads TGTGCCAGCAGTTTATCCCCAACAGGGGATGAGCAGTTCTTC.

This clone has only a few counts. This chain connects TRBV27 to TRBJ1-1, with 7 bases lining up with TRBD1. The CDR3 is made up of 14 amino acids. J gave up 1 base and V 6 bases, and 5 bases lay outside the gene matches. Germline V gene sequence: CDR1 MNHEY, CDR2 SMNVEV (reference sequence). The CDR3 bases are TGTGCCAGCAGGGACAGGTTGTGGAACACTGAAGCTTTCTTT. It specifies CASRDRLWNTEAFF.

The chain links TRBV4-1 to TRBJ2-7, with D perhaps matching TRBD1 (6 bases). The ends were cut back, 0 bases at V and 2 bases at J, with 11 bases in the middle. The CDR3 totals 15 residues. Germline V gene data show CDR1 as MGHRA and CDR2 as YSYEKL. The CDR3 loop is CASSQDLDRTYEQYF. CDR3 in DNA: TGCGCCAGCAGCCAAGACCTGGACAGAACCTACGAGCAGTACTTC.

This chain connects TRBV4-1 to TRBJ2-1; 7 positions match TRBD2. The CDR3 consists of 15 residues. J gave up 4 bases and V 3 bases, and 6 bases lay outside the gene matches. CDR1 MGHRA and CDR2 YSYEKL come from the germline V gene. The CDR3 nucleotides are TGCGCCAGCAGCCAGAGGGAGGGCTGGTACAATGAGCAGTTCTTC. Translating gives CASSQREGWYNEQFF.

This chain links TRBV7-9 with TRBJ2-7; 8 bases map to TRBD2. Germline-derived CDR1 and CDR2 are SEHNR and FQNEAQ (reference sequence). With 1 base clipped from V and 5 bases from J, the junction kept 7 bases outside the gene matches. This CDR3 region has 15 residues. CDR3 nucleotides: TGTGCCAGCAGCTTAGTTGGAAGCGGGAGTAACGAGCAGTACTTC. It codes for CASSLVGSGSNEQYF.

The rearrangement joins TRBV5-1 to TRBJ1-2; tentatively, D is TRBD1 (5 bases). The CDR3 has 12 residues. V was pared by 0 bases and J by 8 bases, with 8 bases between. The germline gives CDR1 SGHRS, CDR2 YFSETQ. The CDR3, as DNA: TGCGCCAGCAGCTTGGAAGGGGACGGCTACACCTTC. Protein sequence: CASSLEGDGYTF.

Here the CDR3 reads CASKGNRGNYNSPLHF. The CDR3 DNA is TGTGCCAGCAAGGGGAACAGGGGTAACTATAATTCACCCCTCCACTTT. The rearrangement joins TRBV27 to TRBJ1-6; 7 bases match TRBD1. J lost 3 bases, V lost 7 bases, and 9 bases had no gene match. CDR1 MNHEY and CDR2 SMNVEV come from the germline V gene (reference sequence). This CDR3 has 16 residues.

The chain links TRBV7-3 to TRBJ2-5; TRBD2 matches 14 bases. The CDR3 runs to 18 residues. Looked up from germline, CDR1 is SGHTA and CDR2 is FQGTGA. V lost 2 bases to trimming and J lost 5 bases; unmatched junction nucleotides: 10. CDR3 bases: TGTGCCAGCAGCTTACAGACTAGCGGGAGGGCCTTGGGTGAGACCCAGTACTTC. Its translation is CASSLQTSGRALGETQYF.

About this clone: At one boundary the junction diverges from the germline segment, which might be a read error. V and J are TRBV7-9 and TRBJ1-5, with 9 nucleotides matching TRBD1. CDR1 is SEHNR, CDR2 FQNEAQ, per germline (reference sequence). The CDR3 is made up of 12 amino acids. Here the CDR3 DNA reads TGTGCCAGCAGCTTGGGACAGGGCCCTTCGATCTTT. The encoded protein is CASSLGQGPSIF.

V and J are TRBV7-8 and TRBJ2-7; no clear D. Germline V lookup: CDR1 SGHVS, CDR2 FQNEAQ. This CDR3 comprises 13 residues. Trimming left V 3 bases short and J 0 bases short, with 6 bases between. The CDR3 loop reads CASSFQSSYEQYF. CDR3 DNA: TGTGCCAGCAGCTTTCAGAGCTCCTACGAGCAGTACTTC.

This chain links TRBV28 with TRBJ1-5, with D tentatively TRBD1 (5 bases). The CDR3 loop spans 13 amino acids. Germline V lookup: CDR1 MDHEN, CDR2 SYDVKM. The ends were cut back, 2 bases at V and 8 bases at J, with 10 bases in the middle. The CDR3 DNA follows: TGTGCCAGCAGTTTAGGGGGTTTGGAGCCCCAGCATTTT. Translated, it gives CASSLGGLEPQHF.

This clone is a singleton in its sample. This sequence joins TRBV9 and TRBJ1-5; D might be TRBD1 (5 bases). Germline CDR1 reads SGDLS; CDR2 reads YYNGEE. The CDR3 is made up of 14 amino acids. V was trimmed by 7 bases and J by 1 base, leaving 12 bases between them. The CDR3 sequence: CASGTGGSNQPQHF. CDR3 coding DNA: TGTGCCAGCGGCACCGGGGGAAGCAATCAGCCCCAGCATTTT.

The V call is TRBV2, the J call TRBJ1-1, with 12 bases matching TRBD1. Trimming at V came to 10 bases and at J to 3 bases, leaving 6 bases not matched to a gene. CDR1 and CDR2 from the germline V gene are SNHLY and FYNNEI. This CDR3 is 14 amino acids long. CDR3 in amino acids: CANLGTGGHTEAFF. The CDR3 bases are TGTGCCAACCTAGGGACAGGGGGCCACACTGAAGCTTTCTTT.